This is a list of T cell receptor beta chains from one sample in a study of read filtering for tumor transcriptome and immune sequencing. TCRdb itself ran the reads through MiXCR, one entry per CDR3 protein. This sample has some 24,000 distinct CDR3 sequences, with roughly 22% found just once. Sequences were obtained from a population of CD138-negative cells sorted from bone marrow. These receptors all stem from a donor at least 40 years old with multiple myeloma. CDR3s leave out the opening cysteine and the closing phenylalanine or tryptophan. Fields, in order: J gene, V gene, CDR3 protein.

j_gene: TRBJ2-2
v_gene: TRBV20-1
CDR3aa: SARKSTAGGPNTGELF

j_gene: TRBJ2-7
v_gene: TRBV2
CDR3aa: ASRGQGNEQY

j_gene: TRBJ1-6
v_gene: TRBV11-2
CDR3aa: ASNQGAGSPLH

j_gene: TRBJ2-2
v_gene: TRBV29-1
CDR3aa: SADRGWNTGELF

j_gene: TRBJ1-3
v_gene: TRBV29-1
CDR3aa: SVRDNSGNTIY

j_gene: TRBJ2-3
v_gene: TRBV29-1
CDR3aa: SSRDSFSTDTQY

j_gene: TRBJ1-1
v_gene: TRBV7-9
CDR3aa: ASSPENTEAF

j_gene: TRBJ1-1
v_gene: TRBV5-1
CDR3aa: ASSTGRLNTEAF

j_gene: TRBJ1-4
v_gene: TRBV9
CDR3aa: ASGEGGATNEKLF

j_gene: TRBJ2-7
v_gene: TRBV28
CDR3aa: ASRTGRSYEQY

j_gene: TRBJ2-1
v_gene: TRBV5-1
CDR3aa: ASSYLGGRGNEQF

j_gene: TRBJ2-5
v_gene: TRBV5-1
CDR3aa: ASSLATRAGETQY

j_gene: TRBJ1-2
v_gene: TRBV4-2
CDR3aa: ASSLQIGEDGYT

j_gene: TRBJ1-4
v_gene: TRBV28
CDR3aa: ASSLGGPVGEKLF